This passage covers 2 T cell receptor beta chains from one sample sequenced in a study of response to subunit inactivated influenza vaccine. TCRdb re-derived calls from the RT-PCR reads in MiXCR, one entry per CDR3 protein. The table records roughly 760,000 distinct CDR3 sequences, about 20% of them present only once. The sequencing here drew on PBMCs from blood, taken around 5 days after vaccination. These receptors all stem from a man in his fifties who received an inactivated influenza vaccine.

V and J are TRBV18 and TRBJ2-7, with D unresolved. Per the germline V gene, CDR1 is KGHSH and CDR2 is LQKENI. The CDR3 is 13 amino acids. Trimming cost V 0 bases and J 4 bases, with 7 bases left between them. This CDR3 is CASSPPATYEQYF. The CDR3 coding sequence is TGTGCCAGCTCACCACCAGCGACTTACGAGCAGTACTTC.

In its sample, this clonotype was seen many times. The chain employs TRBV6-1 and TRBJ2-3; no firm D call. Per germline, CDR1 MNHNS and CDR2 SASEGT. Trimming shortened V by 7 bases and J by 6 bases, and 14 bases separated the two germline ends. This CDR3 contains 13 residues. The DNA of the CDR3 is TGTGCCAGCACGAGCGTCTACCGCGATACGCAGTATTTT. Protein product: CASTSVYRDTQYF.